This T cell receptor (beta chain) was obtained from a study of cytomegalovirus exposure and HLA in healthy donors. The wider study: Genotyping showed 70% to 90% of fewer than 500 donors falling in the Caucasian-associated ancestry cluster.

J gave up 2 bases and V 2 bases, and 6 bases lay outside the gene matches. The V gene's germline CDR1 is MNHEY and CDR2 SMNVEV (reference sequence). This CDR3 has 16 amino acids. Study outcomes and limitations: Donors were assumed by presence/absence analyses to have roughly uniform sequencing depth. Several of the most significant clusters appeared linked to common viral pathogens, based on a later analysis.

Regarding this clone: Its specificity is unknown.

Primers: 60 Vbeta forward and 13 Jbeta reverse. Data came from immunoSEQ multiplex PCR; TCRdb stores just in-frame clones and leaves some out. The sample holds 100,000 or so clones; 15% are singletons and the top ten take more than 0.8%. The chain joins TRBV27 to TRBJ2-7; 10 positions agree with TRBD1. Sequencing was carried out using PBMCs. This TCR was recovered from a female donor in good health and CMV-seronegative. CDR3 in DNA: TGTGCCAGCAGTTTAATCGGGACAGGGGTAACCTACGAGCAGTACTTC. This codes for CASSLIGTGVTYEQYF.